This TCR beta chain was observed in a study of siplizumab effects on memory and regulatory T cells. Whole-study findings and limits: The alloresponse seemed to draw substantially on naive T cells, which appeared more diverse than memory cells. Sequences that were alloreactive and traceable to unstimulated CD4+ memory cells were significantly reduced by siplizumab.

Clones were read by immunoSEQ multiplex PCR, and TCRdb kept only the in-frame ones, dropping some. In the table there are roughly 92,000 clones, roughly 94% of which are singletons. Trimming at V came to 2 bases and at J to 2 bases, leaving 13 bases not matched to a gene. There are 18 residues in the CDR3. Germline loops: CDR1 SGDLS, CDR2 YYNGEE. As concerns this clone: Antigen: not known.

The chain has TRBV9 and TRBJ2-3, with 8 bases fitting TRBD2. This TCR came from a human donor in good health. Sample: non-Treg CD4+ T cells sorted from blood. The CDR3 bases are TGTGCCAGCAGCGTCCCATCGGGACTAGTCCCTTCCACAGATACGCAGTATTTT. It yields the protein CASSVPSGLVPSTDTQYF.